The clone carrying this T cell receptor (beta chain) has at least ten counts. Its target is unknown. The germline V gene has CDR1 SGHVS and CDR2 FNYEAQ. With 4 bases clipped from V and 5 bases from J, the junction kept 10 bases outside the gene matches. The CDR3 loop spans 15 amino acids. The sample belongs to a study of post-analysis software for immune sequencing data. Study-level background: Multiple sclerosis in the patients followed relapsing-remitting, secondary progressive and progressive-relapsing courses.

The study, taken as a whole, reports: A handful of TRBV segments appeared more often in patients than in controls, and TRBV5-6, TRBV5-1 and TRBV20-1 were among these.

Unique molecular identifiers featured in each of the TCR beta cDNA libraries. TCRdb analysed the PCR reads with MiXCR anew, one entry per CDR3 protein. The sample holds about 150,000 distinct CDR3 sequences, 30% seen once. This sequence joins TRBV7-6 and TRBJ2-5; TRBD1 aligns across 7 bases. This sequence was found in a girl between 5 and 17 years old with multiple sclerosis. Sequencing used blood. The CDR3 protein is CASSYQGQAHETQYF. DNA for the CDR3: TGTGCCAGCAGCTATCAAGGACAGGCGCACGAGACCCAGTACTTC.